The clone carrying this T cell receptor (beta chain) was observed at least ten times. The antigen remains unidentified. This specimen comes from a study of spatial heterogeneity in lung cancer. Overall study findings and caveats: Tumor mutation counts were tracked by expanded intratumoral alpha and beta TCR counts.

Time point specified: sample taken at primary tumor resection. V dropped 3 bases and J dropped 5; count of bases not matched to a gene: 2. Germline assignment: CDR1 SGDLS and CDR2 YYNGEE. The CDR3 is 13 residues long. In TCRdb, the 5' RACE reads were re-called with MiXCR into one record per CDR3 protein. The sample has approximately 11,000 distinct CDR3 sequences, about 5.5% seen once. This chain joins TRBV9 and TRBJ1-2, with 9 positions matching TRBD1. Source: lung tumor tissue, taken at surgery. This clonotype originated in a male donor with early-stage non-small cell lung cancer. The CDR3 DNA reads TGTGCCAGCAGCGCACAGGGGGCGTATGGCTACACCTTC. Translation gives CASSAQGAYGYTF.